These T cell receptor beta chains were read from a single sample in a study of regulatory T cells in long-lasting Graves disease. MiXCR, applied by TCRdb to the multiplex PCR reads, yields one record per CDR3 protein. This table has roughly 610,000 distinct CDR3 sequences, around 15% appearing once. These records were also assigned to another study, of T cells in Graves' hyperthyroidism and ophthalmopathy.

The material was peripheral blood mononuclear cells (PBMCs), obtained at new diagnosis, from a patient treated with antithyroid drugs. Receptors originate from a woman in her thirties with Graves disease. Both conserved end residues are part of each CDR3. Fields, in order: V gene, clone size, D gene, J gene, CDR3 length, CDR3 protein, CDR3 DNA. D genes are given only for firm matches. Expanded clones are given a class, and other clones once, few, many or no size at all.

TRBV5-1,-,TRBD2,TRBJ2-4,16,CASSYPRGDGKNIQYF,TGCGCCAGCAGCTACCCTCGGGGGGATGGCAAAAACATTCAGTACTTC
TRBV10-3,-,-,TRBJ1-1,19,CAISGGLGTVGVQSTEAFF,TGTGCCATCAGTGGGGGACTAGGGACGGTGGGGGTGCAAAGCACTGAAGCTTTCTTT
TRBV11-2,-,-,TRBJ2-2,16,CASSLPGPGNTGELFF,TGTGCCAGCAGCTTACCAGGGCCGGGAAACACCGGGGAGCTGTTTTTT
TRBV7-9,-,-,TRBJ2-2,16,CASSPLGLSNTGELFF,TGTGCCAGCAGCCCATTGGGACTCTCGAACACCGGGGAGCTGTTTTTT
TRBV27,many,-,TRBJ1-5,14,CASSSGWRNQPQHF,TGTGCCAGCAGTTCAGGGTGGCGCAATCAGCCCCAGCATTTT
TRBV7-8,-,TRBD1,TRBJ2-1,14,CASSASTGSAEQFF,TGTGCCAGCAGCGCGTCGACAGGGAGTGCTGAGCAGTTCTTC
TRBV7-3,many,-,TRBJ1-1,13,CASSLTSDEEAFF,TGTGCCAGCAGCTTAACGTCGGACGAGGAAGCTTTCTTT
TRBV28,few,-,TRBJ1-4,14,CASSLGGFFEKLFF,TGTGCCAGCAGTTTAGGAGGATTTTTTGAAAAACTGTTTTTT
TRBV28,many,-,TRBJ1-6,17,CASSSVVDSSYNSPLHF,TGTGCCAGCAGTTCCGTCGTGGATAGCTCCTATAATTCACCCCTCCACTTT
TRBV5-1,-,-,TRBJ1-3,14,CASSATNSGNTIYF,TGCGCCAGCAGCGCAACTAACTCTGGAAACACCATATATTTT
TRBV20-1,-,-,TRBJ2-3,15,CSARDLSNSRDTQYF,TGCAGTGCTAGAGATTTAAGCAACTCGCGGGATACGCAGTATTTT
TRBV6-2/TRBV6-3,-,TRBD1,TRBJ2-6,16,CASSPDRATGANVLTF,TGTGCCAGCAGCCCTGACAGGGCAACTGGGGCCAACGTCCTGACTTTC
TRBV20-1,few,TRBD2,TRBJ2-2,17,CSARDRASGSNTGELFF,TGCAGTGCTAGAGATCGGGCTAGCGGATCGAACACCGGGGAGCTGTTTTTT
TRBV19,-,-,TRBJ2-2,14,CASSTTGLTGELFF,TGTGCCAGTAGTACCACAGGGCTCACCGGGGAGCTGTTTTTT
TRBV20-1,-,-,TRBJ1-2,14,CSARPGGTGYGYTF,TGCAGTGCTCGTCCGGGGGGCACGGGCTATGGCTACACCTTC
TRBV12-3/TRBV12-4,many,TRBD2,TRBJ2-7,14,CASSNSGRTGEQYF,TGTGCCAGCAGTAATAGCGGGAGGACGGGCGAGCAGTACTTC
TRBV9,few,-,TRBJ1-6,15,CASSVGRLDNSPLHF,TGTGCCAGCAGCGTAGGAAGGCTAGATAATTCACCCCTCCACTTT
TRBV12-3/TRBV12-4,few,TRBD1,TRBJ1-2,14,CAGRPGQGVGGYTF,TGTGCCGGAAGACCGGGACAGGGGGTAGGTGGCTACACCTTC
TRBV5-1,-,TRBD1,TRBJ1-4,16,CASSRDGQGLNEKLFF,TGCGCCAGCAGCAGGGATGGACAGGGGCTAAATGAAAAACTGTTTTTT
TRBV7-2,many,-,TRBJ1-2,13,CASSGAPADGYTF,TGTGCCAGCAGCGGAGCTCCGGCGGATGGCTACACCTTC